The 10 T cell receptor beta chains below come from one sample, sequenced in a study of blood T cell repertoires in COVID-19. Generated by immunoSEQ multiplex PCR, the TCRdb table keeps only in-frame clones and is missing some. The sample contains fewer than 500,000 clones, about 90% of which appear only once. The sequenced sample was peripheral blood. Source of these receptors: a young man with COVID-19, enrolled during active disease.

This clone has a single count. The chain joins TRBV9 to TRBJ2-1, with D possibly TRBD2 on 5 matching bases. The germline gives CDR1 SGDLS, CDR2 YYNGEE. Trimming left V 7 bases short and J 7 bases short, with 18 bases between. This CDR3 region has 14 residues. The CDR3 region has the DNA TGTGCCAGCTCCATTTTGACTCCGGGGAATGAGCAGTTCTTC. It is translated as CASSILTPGNEQFF. Drawing the rest from reference TRBV9 and TRBJ2-1, the complete variable domain is DSGVTQTPKHLITATGQRVTLRCSPRSGDLSVYWYQQSLDQGLQFLIQYYNGEERAKGNILERFSAQQFPDLHSELNLSSLELGDSALYFCASSILTPGNEQFFGPGTRLTVL.

The chain couples TRBV20-1 to TRBJ1-4; a weak D match, TRBD1 (5 bases). Trimming cost V 5 bases and J 4 bases, with 20 bases left between them. This CDR3 has 16 residues. Germline V lookup: CDR1 DFQATT, CDR2 SNEGSKA (reference sequence). Here the CDR3 reads CSAGDRKGAYNEKLFF. CDR3 in DNA: TGCAGTGCTGGTGATAGGAAAGGGGCCTATAATGAAAAACTGTTTTTT.

This clone was counted once. The V and J genes are TRBV27 and TRBJ2-5; possible D gene TRBD2, 5 bases. CDR1 is MNHEY and CDR2 is SMNVEV in the germline V gene (reference sequence). With 0 bases removed from V and 10 bases from J, the gap between germline ends came to 15 bases. This CDR3 spans 14 amino acids. The DNA of the CDR3 is TGTGCCAGCAGTTTATCGTCGCCGGGGAGTAGCCAGTACTTC. Residues: CASSLSSPGSSQYF.

The rearrangement joins TRBV2 to TRBJ2-6; D remains unclear. The CDR3 loop spans 15 amino acids. Deletions cut 1 base from V and 0 bases from J, with 4 bases between. The V gene's germline CDR1 is SNHLY and CDR2 FYNNEI. DNA for the CDR3: TGTGCCAGCAGTGAAGGAGACTCTGGGGCCAACGTCCTGACTTTC. Amino acid sequence: CASSEGDSGANVLTF.

V is TRBV6-5 and J is TRBJ1-4; D call uncertain. Germline values: CDR1 MNHEY, CDR2 SVGAGI. This CDR3 is 12 amino acids long. The germline V and J ends were trimmed by 0 bases and 14 bases, with 10 bases remaining between them. CDR3 nucleotide sequence: TGTGCCAGCAGTTACTCGAAAGTCGAGCTGTTTTTT. Encoded protein: CASSYSKVELFF.

The chain has TRBV19 and TRBJ2-3; 11 nucleotides match TRBD1. There are 16 residues in the CDR3. Per the germline V gene, CDR1 is LNHDA and CDR2 is SQIVND (reference sequence). J was trimmed by 4 bases and V by 5 bases; bases with no gene match: 8. Here the CDR3 DNA reads TGTGCCAGTAGTGATTCGGGACAGGGGGTAGCAGATACGCAGTATTTT. This encodes CASSDSGQGVADTQYF.

V gene TRBV6-1 combines with J gene TRBJ2-1; D may be TRBD1 (5 bases). V lost 0 bases and J lost 10, with 19 bases in between. Germline V gene data show CDR1 as MNHNS and CDR2 as SASEGT. The CDR3 loop spans 16 amino acids. The CDR3 reads CASSEAQVWGSREQFF. DNA for the CDR3: TGTGCCAGCAGTGAAGCGCAGGTATGGGGCTCACGGGAGCAGTTCTTC.

This rearrangement joins TRBV7-8 to TRBJ1-6; a possible D gene is TRBD1 (5 bases). The CDR3 is 16 amino acids. The germline V gene has CDR1 SGHVS and CDR2 FQNEAQ. Trimming removed 1 base from V and 9 bases from J, with 16 bases in between. The CDR3 coding sequence is TGTGCCAGCAGCTTAGTGGCGATTTCGGGGGTTTCACCCCTCCACTTT. It translates to CASSLVAISGVSPLHF. Drawing the rest from reference TRBV7-8 and TRBJ1-6, the complete variable domain is GAGVSQSPRYKVAKRGQDVALRCDPISGHVSLFWYQQALGQGPEFLTYFQNEAQLDKSGLPSDRFFAERPEGSVSTLKIQRTQQEDSAVYLCASSLVAISGVSPLHFGNGTRLTVT.

The chain recombines TRBV23-1 with TRBJ2-1; 7 bases align to TRBD2. TRBV23-1 is classed as an ORF, of uncertain function. This CDR3 has 19 residues. J was trimmed by 4 bases and V by 1 base; bases with no gene match: 16. CDR3: CASSQLRVKRDGCYNEQFF. CDR3 DNA: TGCGCCAGCAGTCAATTAAGGGTGAAGCGGGACGGATGTTACAATGAGCAGTTCTTC.

This rearrangement joins TRBV5-4 to TRBJ2-2, with TRBD1 matching over 7 bases. The CDR3 is 15 residues long. Trimming cost V 3 bases and J 4 bases; bases outside gene matches: 6. CDR1 and CDR2 (germline): SGHNT, YYREEE (reference sequence). CDR3 nucleotide sequence: TGTGCCAGCAGCTCCAAGGGGGCTGGCACCGGGGAGCTGTTTTTT. As protein: CASSSKGAGTGELFF.